This TCR beta chain was identified during a study of beta chain features in type 1 diabetes. Expressed TCRB transcripts were sequenced because the isolated RNA had all been reverse transcribed beforehand. Roughly 3.6 million reads, on average, came from each naive, central memory and regulatory T cell sample. This table comes from immunoSEQ multiplex PCR, and its TCRdb copy is limited to in-frame clones, with some not included. The sample contains hundreds of thousands of clones, 8% to 13% of which appear only once. The single heparinised draw taken from each donor contained roughly 110 mL of blood on average. By way of CD45RO/CCR7/CD25/CD127/CD95/CD27, the CD4+ regulatory, stem cell-like memory, central memory and naive cells were sorted. V trimming: 4 bases; J trimming: 1 base; junction bases outside the gene matches: 10. The CDR3 consists of 17 residues. The germline V gene encodes CDR1 SGHDN and CDR2 FVKESK.

There are a few counts of this clone. The specimen was naive CD4+ T cells from blood. This receptor was identified in a woman aged 25 to 39 in good health. The genes are TRBV14 and TRBJ2-5; TRBD2 matches 9 bases. The CDR3 DNA reads as TGTGCCAGCAGCCTACGACCTAGCGGGACACTCCAAGAGACCCAGTACTTC. Its translation is CASSLRPSGTLQETQYF.